A selection of T cell receptor beta chains follows, all from one sample in a study of PD-1 blockade in mismatch repair-deficient tumors. Profiling relied on immunoSEQ multiplex PCR, and the TCRdb table lists in-frame clones only, not all of them. The sample shows 15,000 to 20,000 clones, less than 90% of them seen only once. The sequencing used PBMCs, collected before pembrolizumab treatment. The source of these receptors is an adult with mismatch repair-deficient cancer. The CDR3 runs from the conserved cysteine through the conserved F or W. The order of the fields is J gene, clone size, V gene, D gene, CDR3 DNA, CDR3 protein. A D gene is named only where the DNA matches it firmly. A clone size is listed for some rows: how often the clone was seen (once, few, many), or a class if it is expanded.

J: TRBJ2-7
size: NA
V: TRBV27
D: NA
DNA: TGTGCCAGCAGTTCCTACCTCCCCCTCCGCGCAACCTACGAGCAGTACTTC
CDR3: CASSSYLPLRATYEQYF

J: TRBJ2-7
size: NA
V: TRBV15
D: TRBD1
DNA: TGTGCCACCAGCAGGACAGGGGCCGGTTACGAGCAGTACTTC
CDR3: CATSRTGAGYEQYF

J: TRBJ2-1
size: NA
V: TRBV10-1
D: NA
DNA: TGCGCCAGCAGTGTAAGCCCCGGACTCAATGAGCAGTTCTTC
CDR3: CASSVSPGLNEQFF

J: TRBJ2-1
size: NA
V: TRBV5-4
D: NA
DNA: TGTGCCAGCAGCTTGGGGTCTGCGGGAAACTACAATGAGCAGTTCTTC
CDR3: CASSLGSAGNYNEQFF

J: TRBJ2-5
size: NA
V: TRBV6-1
D: TRBD2
DNA: TGTGCCAGCACAGTTAGCGGGAGGGTAGAGACCCAGTACTTC
CDR3: CASTVSGRVETQYF

J: TRBJ2-3
size: NA
V: TRBV5-6
D: NA
DNA: TGTGCCAGCAGCTCGGAGAGGGGACCGGGCACAGATACGCAGTATTTT
CDR3: CASSSERGPGTDTQYF

J: TRBJ2-1
size: NA
V: TRBV4-1
D: TRBD2
DNA: TGCGCCAGCAGCCCACGGGGGGGGAGGGACAATGAGCAGTTCTTC
CDR3: CASSPRGGRDNEQFF

J: TRBJ2-1
size: NA
V: TRBV6-5
D: NA
DNA: TGTGCCAGCAGTTACTCGAGGGGACTCTCCCACAATGAGCAGTTCTTC
CDR3: CASSYSRGLSHNEQFF

J: TRBJ2-1
size: few
V: TRBV28
D: TRBD2
DNA: TGTGCCAGCAGTCCCGGGGAACTAGCGGGAGTGTATGAGCAGTTCTTC
CDR3: CASSPGELAGVYEQFF

J: TRBJ1-1
size: NA
V: TRBV6-6
D: NA
DNA: TGTGCCAGCAGCCTCGGTGGGGGATACAGGGAAGCTTTCTTT
CDR3: CASSLGGGYREAFF

J: TRBJ2-5
size: NA
V: TRBV10-2
D: TRBD1
DNA: TGCGCCAGCAGTGAGTCACCCCGACAGGGTCGGGAGACCCAGTACTTC
CDR3: CASSESPRQGRETQYF

J: TRBJ2-5
size: NA
V: TRBV11-2
D: NA
DNA: TGTGCCAGCAGCTTAGGCCTCCAAGAGACCCAGTACTTC
CDR3: CASSLGLQETQYF